The clone carrying this T cell receptor (beta chain) was found many times. Its antigen is currently unknown. Alpha and beta constant-region primers primed reverse transcription of 500 to 550 ng RNA. Separate chain-specific third strand synthesis with multiplexing indices produced the alpha and beta libraries. TCRdb used MiXCR to reprocess the 5' RACE reads, holding one entry per CDR3 protein. The sample holds approximately 9,300 distinct CDR3 sequences, approximately 6% seen once. The V and J ends lost 2 bases and 4 bases respectively, with 9 bases between them. CDR1 is MDHEN, CDR2 SYDVKM, per germline. This CDR3 is 14 amino acids long. The data derive from a study of HIV-infected patients and healthy controls. Study-level findings and limits: Healthy controls carried many MAIT alpha-chain CDR3s, while HIV+ repertoires had few. HIV-infected patients shared fewer CDR3 sequences between individuals than healthy controls.

Antiretroviral therapy had run roughly three months, about 14 weeks, before follow-up blood collection. All unsorted peripheral T cells were captured because whole blood was used without fractionation. RNA came from 2 to 2.5 ml of peripheral blood. The sequencing used blood, collected during antiretroviral therapy. The receptor's source is an adult with HIV infection. The donor label of this sample is uncertain. The V call is TRBV28, the J call TRBJ1-3, with TRBD1 as a possible D gene (6 bases). Written as DNA, the CDR3 is TGTGCCAGCAGTTTACCAGGGACAGGAAACACCATATATTTT. It is translated as CASSLPGTGNTIYF.